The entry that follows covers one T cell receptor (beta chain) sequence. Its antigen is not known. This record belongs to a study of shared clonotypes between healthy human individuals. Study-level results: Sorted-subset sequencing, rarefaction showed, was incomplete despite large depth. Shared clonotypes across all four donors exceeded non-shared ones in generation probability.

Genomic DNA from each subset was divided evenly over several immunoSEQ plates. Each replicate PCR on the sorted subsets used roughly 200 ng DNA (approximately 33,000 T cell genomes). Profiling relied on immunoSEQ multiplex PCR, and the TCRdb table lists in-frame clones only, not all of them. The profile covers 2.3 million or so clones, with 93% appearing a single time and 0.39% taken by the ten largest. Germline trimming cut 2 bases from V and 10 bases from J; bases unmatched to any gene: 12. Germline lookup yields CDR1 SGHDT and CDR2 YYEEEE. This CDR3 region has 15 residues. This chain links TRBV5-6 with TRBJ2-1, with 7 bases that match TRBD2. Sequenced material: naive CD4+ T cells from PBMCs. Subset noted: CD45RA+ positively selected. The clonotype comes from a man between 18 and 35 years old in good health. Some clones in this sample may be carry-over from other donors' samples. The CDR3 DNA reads TGTGCCAGCAGCTTCTCCCCGGGGGGAGGAGGCGAGCAGTTCTTC. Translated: CASSFSPGGGGEQFF.